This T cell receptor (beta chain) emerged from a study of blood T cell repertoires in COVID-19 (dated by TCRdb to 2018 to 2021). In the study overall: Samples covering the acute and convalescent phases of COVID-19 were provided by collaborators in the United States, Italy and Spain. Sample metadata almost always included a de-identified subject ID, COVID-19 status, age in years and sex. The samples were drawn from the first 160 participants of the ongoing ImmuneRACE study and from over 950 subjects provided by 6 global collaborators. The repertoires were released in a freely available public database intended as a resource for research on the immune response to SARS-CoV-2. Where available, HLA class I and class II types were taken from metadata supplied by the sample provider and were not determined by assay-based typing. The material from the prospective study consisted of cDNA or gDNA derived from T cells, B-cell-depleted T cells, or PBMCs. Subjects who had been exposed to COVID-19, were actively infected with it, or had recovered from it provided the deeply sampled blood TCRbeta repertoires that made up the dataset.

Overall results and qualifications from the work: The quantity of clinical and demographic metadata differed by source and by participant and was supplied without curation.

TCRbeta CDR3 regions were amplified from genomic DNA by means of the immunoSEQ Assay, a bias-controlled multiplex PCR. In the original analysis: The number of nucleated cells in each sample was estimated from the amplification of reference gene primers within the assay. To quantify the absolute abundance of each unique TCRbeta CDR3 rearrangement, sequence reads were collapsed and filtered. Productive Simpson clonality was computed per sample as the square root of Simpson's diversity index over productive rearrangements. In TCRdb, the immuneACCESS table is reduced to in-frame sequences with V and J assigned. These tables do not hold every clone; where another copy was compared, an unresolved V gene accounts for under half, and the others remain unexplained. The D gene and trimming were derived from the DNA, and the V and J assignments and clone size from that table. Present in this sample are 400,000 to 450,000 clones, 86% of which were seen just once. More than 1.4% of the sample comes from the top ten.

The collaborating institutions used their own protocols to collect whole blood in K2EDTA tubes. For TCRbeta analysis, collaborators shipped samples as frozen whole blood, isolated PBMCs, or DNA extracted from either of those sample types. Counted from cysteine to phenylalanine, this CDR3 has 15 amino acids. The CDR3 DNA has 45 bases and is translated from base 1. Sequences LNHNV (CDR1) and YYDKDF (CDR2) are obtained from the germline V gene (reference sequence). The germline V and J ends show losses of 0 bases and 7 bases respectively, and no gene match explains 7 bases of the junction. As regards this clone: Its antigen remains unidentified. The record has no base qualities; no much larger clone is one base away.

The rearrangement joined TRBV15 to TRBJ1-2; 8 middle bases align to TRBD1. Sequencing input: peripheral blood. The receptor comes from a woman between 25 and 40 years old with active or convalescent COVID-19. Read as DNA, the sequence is TGTGCCACCAGCAGAGACGCGACAGGGGAGGGTGGCTACACCTTC. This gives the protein CATSRDATGEGGYTF. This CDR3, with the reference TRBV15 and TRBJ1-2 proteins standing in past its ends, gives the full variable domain DAMVIQNPRYQVTQFGKPVTLSCSQTLNHNVMYWYQQKSSQAPKLLFHYYDKDFNNEADTPDNFQSRRPNTSFCFLDIRSPGLGDTAMYLCATSRDATGEGGYTFGSGTRLTVV.